Listed below are T cell receptor beta chains from one sample, sequenced in a study of cytomegalovirus exposure and HLA in healthy donors. Some clones are missing from TCRdb's copy, which holds only in-frame ones; the method was immunoSEQ multiplex PCR. The table lists 150,000 to 200,000 clones, around nine tenths of them singletons. The source material was PBMCs. The source of these receptors is a man aged 18 to 29 in good health and CMV-seropositive. Each CDR3 is given with its conserved first and last residue. The D gene is left open where the match is weak. Some rows have no size entry. The others give once, few or many, or a class for an expanded clone.

V	J	size	D	DNA	CDR3
TRBV5-1	TRBJ2-5	.	TRBD1	TGCGCCAGCAGCCAAGGACAGGGGGGATGGGAGACCCAGTACTTC	CASSQGQGGWETQYF
TRBV6-5	TRBJ2-4	.	.	TGTGCCAGCAGTTCCCCCGGAGAAAACATTCAGTACTTC	CASSSPGENIQYF
TRBV7-2	TRBJ2-1	.	TRBD2	TGTGCCAGCAGCACCTGGGCGGGAGCGGGGAACAATGAGCAGTTCTTC	CASSTWAGAGNNEQFF
TRBV11-3	TRBJ2-2	.	.	TGTGCCAGCAGCTTAAGAGACACCGGGGAGCTGTTTTTT	CASSLRDTGELFF
TRBV28	TRBJ1-4	.	.	TGTGCCAGTAGCGGGATGGGCGGGGGAAAGGAGGAAAAACTGTTTTTT	CASSGMGGGKEEKLFF
TRBV2	TRBJ1-4	few	TRBD1	TGTGCCAGCAGGGTCAGGGGGACTAATGAAAAACTGTTTTTT	CASRVRGTNEKLFF
TRBV25-1	TRBJ1-4	.	TRBD1	TGTGCCAGCAGTGAGTGGGACAGGGTCCAACTGTTTTTT	CASSEWDRVQLFF
TRBV19	TRBJ2-7	.	TRBD1	TGTGCCACCTCCGGGACAGCGAGCCCCTACGAGCAGTACTTC	CATSGTASPYEQYF
TRBV28	TRBJ2-7	.	.	TGTGCCAGCAGTTTTGTCTCACTCTCCTACGAGCAGTACTTC	CASSFVSLSYEQYF
TRBV28	TRBJ1-2	.	.	TGTGCCAGCGGTTGGGGTTCAGGGATCTATGGCTACACCTTC	CASGWGSGIYGYTF
TRBV29-1	TRBJ2-2	.	.	TGCAGCGTTCAGGCTCCGAACACCGGGGAGCTGTTTTTT	CSVQAPNTGELFF
TRBV6-4	TRBJ2-1	.	TRBD2	TGTGCCAGCAGTGAACTAGCGGGAGGACTTGAGCAGTTCTTC	CASSELAGGLEQFF
TRBV29-1	TRBJ2-3	.	.	TGCAGCGTTGAAGGAGGTAAAGGCACAGATACGCAGTATTTT	CSVEGGKGTDTQYF
TRBV9	TRBJ2-3	.	.	TGTGCCAGCAGCTCGCGTGGGGGGGCGGTCACAGATACGCAGTATTTT	CASSSRGGAVTDTQYF
TRBV7-3	TRBJ2-3	.	TRBD1	TGTGCCAGCAGCTTGACAGGGGGCACAGATACGCAGTATTTT	CASSLTGGTDTQYF
TRBV9	TRBJ2-2	.	TRBD2	TGTGCCAGCAGCGTAGGAGCGGGGGGCCTTTCCGGGGAGCTGTTTTTT	CASSVGAGGLSGELFF
TRBV27	TRBJ2-3	.	TRBD2	TGTGCCAGCAGGGGACTAGCGGGAGGGACAGATACGCAGTATTTT	CASRGLAGGTDTQYF
TRBV6-1	TRBJ1-2	.	.	TGTGCCAGCAGTGAAAGGCCACGGGTTTCGAGGGGCTACACCTTC	CASSERPRVSRGYTF
TRBV7-3	TRBJ2-7	.	.	TGTGCCAGCAGCTTAACGTGGGAGTACGAGCAGTACTTC	CASSLTWEYEQYF
TRBV7-2	TRBJ1-1	.	.	TGTGCCAGCAGCTTAGTGGACTCTGAAGCTTTCTTT	CASSLVDSEAFF
TRBV7-2	TRBJ2-1	.	.	TGTGCCAGCAGCTTACCGACAGAATACAATGAGCAGTTCTTC	CASSLPTEYNEQFF
TRBV27	TRBJ2-7	.	TRBD1	TGTGCCAGCAGTCCCGGGACAGAAGGCTACGAGCAGTACTTC	CASSPGTEGYEQYF
TRBV7-2	TRBJ2-7	few	.	TGTGCCAGCAGCTTAAGGTCCCGAGGGGAGCAGTACTTC	CASSLRSRGEQYF
TRBV28	TRBJ2-7	.	TRBD2	TGTGCCAGCAGGCCCGGGACTAGCGGGAGACTGAGCTCCTACGAGCAGTACTTC	CASRPGTSGRLSSYEQYF
TRBV9	TRBJ2-7	.	.	TGTGCCAGCAGCGTGGGAGTTAGTCGTACCTACGAGCAGTACTTC	CASSVGVSRTYEQYF
TRBV6-1	TRBJ1-1	.	.	TGTGCCAGCTGCCGCGGGAGGGCCCTGACTGAAGCTTTCTTT	CASCRGRALTEAFF
TRBV18	TRBJ2-7	.	.	TGTGCCAGCTCACCCAGGCCCAACTCCTACGAGCAGTACTTC	CASSPRPNSYEQYF
TRBV19	TRBJ2-7	.	TRBD1	TGTGCCAGTGGAGGAAGGACAGGGGTAAGGCAGTACTTC	CASGGRTGVRQYF
TRBV13	TRBJ2-7	.	.	TGTGCCAGCAGCCTCGGGGGTAGCGTCTACGAGCAGTACTTC	CASSLGGSVYEQYF
TRBV29-1	TRBJ2-2	.	TRBD1	TGCAGCTTTCGGACAGGGGGGATCGGGGAGCTGTTTTTT	CSFRTGGIGELFF
TRBV11-2	TRBJ1-2	.	.	TGTGCCAGCAGGGGTGAAGGGAGCTATGGCTACACCTTC	CASRGEGSYGYTF
TRBV15	TRBJ2-7	.	.	TGTGCCACCAGCAGACCCGTCAATCGGGTGGCCTCCGACTACGAGCAGTACTTC	CATSRPVNRVASDYEQYF
TRBV6-6	TRBJ1-6	once	.	TGTGCCAGCACAGGACAGTCTCTACTGAATTCACCCCTCCACTTT	CASTGQSLLNSPLHF
TRBV29-1	TRBJ2-7	.	.	TGCAGCGTTGGGCAGGGAAGCTCCTACGAGCAGTACTTC	CSVGQGSSYEQYF
TRBV10-3	TRBJ2-7	.	TRBD1	TGTGCCATCGGCGTTACCCAGGGGGTGTCTGGCGAGCAGTACTTC	CAIGVTQGVSGEQYF
TRBV7-3	TRBJ2-3	.	TRBD2	TGTGCCAGCAGCCTCCAGGGAGGGGTCACAGATACGCAGTATTTT	CASSLQGGVTDTQYF
TRBV14	TRBJ2-5	.	.	TGTGCCAGCAGCCAAGGAGGCCTCCAAGAGACCCAGTACTTC	CASSQGGLQETQYF
TRBV7-9	TRBJ1-5	.	.	TGTGCCAGCAGCCCGTGGGGGGGCGGCAATCAGCCCCAGCATTTT	CASSPWGGGNQPQHF
TRBV7-9	TRBJ2-1	.	TRBD2	TGTGCCAGCAGCCGTCCACTAGCGGGAGAAGACAATGAGCAGTTCTTC	CASSRPLAGEDNEQFF
TRBV21-1	TRBJ1-2	.	.	TGTGCCAGCAGCAAGGACAGGGAAGATGGCTACACCTTC	CASSKDREDGYTF